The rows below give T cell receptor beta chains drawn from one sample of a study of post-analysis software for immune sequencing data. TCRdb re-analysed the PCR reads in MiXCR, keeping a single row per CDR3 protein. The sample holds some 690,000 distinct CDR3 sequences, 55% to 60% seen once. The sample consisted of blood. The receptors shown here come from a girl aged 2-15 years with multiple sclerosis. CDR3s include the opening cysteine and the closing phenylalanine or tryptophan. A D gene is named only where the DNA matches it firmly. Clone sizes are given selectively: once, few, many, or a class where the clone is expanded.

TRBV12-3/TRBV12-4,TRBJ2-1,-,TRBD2,TGTGCCAGCAATATTAGCGGGAGAAGAGGTGAGCAGTTCTTC,CASNISGRRGEQFF
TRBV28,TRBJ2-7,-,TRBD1,TGTGCCAGCAGATCTCCCATGACAGGGTACGAGCAGTACTTC,CASRSPMTGYEQYF
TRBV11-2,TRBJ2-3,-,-,TGTGCCAGCAGCTATCTTAACGACGCCACAGATACGCAGTATTTT,CASSYLNDATDTQYF
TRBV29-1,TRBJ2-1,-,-,-,CSVAAGTGGAGKFF
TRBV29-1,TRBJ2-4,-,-,TGCAGCGGGCGGACAGAGAGTATTCAGTACTTC,CSGRTESIQYF
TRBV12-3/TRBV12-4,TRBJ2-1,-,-,TGTGCCAGCAGTTCCGTAGCCTCCCAATACAATGAGCAGTTCTTC,CASSSVASQYNEQFF
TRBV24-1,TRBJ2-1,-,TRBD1,TGTGCCACCAGTGAGCCTTCAAGGGGGACAGAGACCCAGTTCTTC,CATSEPSRGTETQFF
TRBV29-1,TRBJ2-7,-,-,TGCAGCGTGGCCGCGACTGCCGCCTACGAGCAGTACTTC,CSVAATAAYEQYF
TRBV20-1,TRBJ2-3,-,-,TGCAGTGCTAGGGTGGGGGGTACGATAGATACGCAGTATTTT,CSARVGGTIDTQYF
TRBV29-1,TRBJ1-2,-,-,TGCAGCGGAAAATGGAGCAAGGGCTACACCTTC,CSGKWSKGYTF
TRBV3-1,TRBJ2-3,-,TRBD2,TGTGCCAGCAGCCTCAGACTAGCGGGGCCGACAGATACGCAGTATTTT,CASSLRLAGPTDTQYF
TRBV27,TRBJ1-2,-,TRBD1,TGTGCCAGCAGTTCTTCACAGGGGGACAGTATCTATGGCTACACCTTC,CASSSSQGDSIYGYTF
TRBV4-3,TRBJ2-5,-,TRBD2,TGCGCCAGCAGCCAAGGTTCTAGCGGGGGACAAGAGACCCAGTACTTC,CASSQGSSGGQETQYF
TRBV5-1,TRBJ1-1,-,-,TGCGCCAGCGCCCAGAAGGAGGGGCAAGGCACTGAAGCTTTCTTT,CASAQKEGQGTEAFF
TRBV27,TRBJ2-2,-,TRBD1,TGTGCCAGCAGTACACGCGGGGTGGCAGGGGGCGCTCCCGGGGAGCTGTTTTTT,CASSTRGVAGGAPGELFF
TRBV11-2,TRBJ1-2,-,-,TGTGCCAGCAGCCAGGGGAATGGCTACACCTTC,CASSQGNGYTF
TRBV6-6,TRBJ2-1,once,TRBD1,TGTGCCAGCAGTTACTCAGACAGGGGTATCGATGAGCAGTTCTTC,CASSYSDRGIDEQFF
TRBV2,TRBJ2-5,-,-,TGTGCCAGCAGTGAAGCGTTTAGGCCTGGACGGATACAAGAGACCCAGTACTTC,CASSEAFRPGRIQETQYF
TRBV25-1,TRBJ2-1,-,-,TGTGCCAGCACCGACGTTGGCTTATTAGGGGACAATGAGCAGTTCTTC,CASTDVGLLGDNEQFF
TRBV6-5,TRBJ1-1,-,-,TGTGCCAGCAGACGAAGCGGGACACTGGCTGAAGCTTTCTTT,CASRRSGTLAEAFF
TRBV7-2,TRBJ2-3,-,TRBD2,TGTGCCAGCACCCGGACTAGCGGGGGGCGCACAGATGCGCAGTATTTT,CASTRTSGGRTDAQYF
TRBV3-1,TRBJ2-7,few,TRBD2,TGTGCCTCGGCGACTAGCGGGGGGTCCGACCACGAGCAGTACTTC,CASATSGGSDHEQYF
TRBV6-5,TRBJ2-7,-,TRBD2,TGTGCCAGCAGTTACTCGTATCCTAGCGGAAGCGAGCAGTACTTC,CASSYSYPSGSEQYF
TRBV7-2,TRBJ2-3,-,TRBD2,TGTGCCAGCAGCTTAATAGGCGGGAGTTTCACAGATACGCAGTATTTT,CASSLIGGSFTDTQYF
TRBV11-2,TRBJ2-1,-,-,TGTGCCAGCAGCTCAGTCACCAATGAGCAGTTCTTC,CASSSVTNEQFF
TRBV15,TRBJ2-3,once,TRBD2,TGTGCCACCAGGGCGGGAGCGGGAGTTACAGATACGCAGTATTTT,CATRAGAGVTDTQYF
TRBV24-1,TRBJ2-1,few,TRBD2,TGTGCCACCAGGGGGGGGAGCGATGAGCAGTTCTTC,CATRGGSDEQFF
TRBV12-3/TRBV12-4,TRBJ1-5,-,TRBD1,TGTGCCAGAAGTCCCAGGGGGAACAATCAGCCCCAGCATTTT,CARSPRGNNQPQHF
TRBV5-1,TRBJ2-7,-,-,TGCGCCAGCAGCCCGAACTTTGGGGGCTCCTACGAGCAGTACTTC,CASSPNFGGSYEQYF
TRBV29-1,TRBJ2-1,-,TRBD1,TGCAGCGTCCAACCGGGACAGCCCTACAATGAGCAGTTCTTC,CSVQPGQPYNEQFF
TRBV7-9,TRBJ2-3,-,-,TGTGCCAGCAGCCCAGCCCCATCACGGGACACGCAGTATTTT,CASSPAPSRDTQYF
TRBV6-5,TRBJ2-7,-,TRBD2,TGTGCCAGCAGGCCGGAGCGGGGCGAGCAGTACTTC,CASRPERGEQYF
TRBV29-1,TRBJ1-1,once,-,TGCAGCGTGATAGGGTGGCTCCTGAACACTGAAGCTTTCTTT,CSVIGWLLNTEAFF
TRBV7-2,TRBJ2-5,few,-,TGTGCCAGCAGCCCTAGGCAGTATGAAGAGACCCAGTACTTC,CASSPRQYEETQYF
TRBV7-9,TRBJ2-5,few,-,TGTGCCAGCAGCTCGGCGGGCCCAGCAGAGACCCAGTACTTC,CASSSAGPAETQYF
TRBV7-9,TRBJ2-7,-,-,TGTGCCAGCAGCTTAGCTGTAATTCCCTACGAGCAGTACTTC,CASSLAVIPYEQYF
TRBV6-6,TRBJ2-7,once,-,TGTGCCAGCAGTTACCGGCACCTGAGCTCCTACGAGCAGTACTTC,CASSYRHLSSYEQYF
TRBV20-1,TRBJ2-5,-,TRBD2,TGCAGTGCTAACCCGACCCAAGCGGGGGGGTCGGAGACCCAGTACTTC,CSANPTQAGGSETQYF
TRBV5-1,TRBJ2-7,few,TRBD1,TGCGCCAGCAGCTCGGACAGGGGCACTTCCTACGAGCAGTACTTC,CASSSDRGTSYEQYF
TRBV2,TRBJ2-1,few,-,TGTGCCAGCAGTGAGTCGGGTCCAGGAATGTTCTTC,CASSESGPGMFF
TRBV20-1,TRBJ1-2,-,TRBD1,TGCAGTGCGCGGGACAGACAACACTATGGCTACACCTTC,CSARDRQHYGYTF
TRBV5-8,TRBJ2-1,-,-,TGTGCCAGCAGCTCCACACGGAGGACCCTGTCCTACAATGAGCAGTTCTTC,CASSSTRRTLSYNEQFF
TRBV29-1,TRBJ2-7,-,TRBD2,TGCAGCGTTGTTAGCGGGATCACCTACGAGCAGTACTTC,CSVVSGITYEQYF
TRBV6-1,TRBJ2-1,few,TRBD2,TGTGCCAGCAGTGAAGGGGGGGGCTCCTACAATGAGCAGTTCTTC,CASSEGGGSYNEQFF
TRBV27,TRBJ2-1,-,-,TGTGCCAGCAGTTTATTAGGAGACGATGAGCAGTTCTTC,CASSLLGDDEQFF
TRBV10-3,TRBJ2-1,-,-,TGTGCCATCAGGGAGACAGGTCTGCGGGATGAGCAGTTCTTC,CAIRETGLRDEQFF
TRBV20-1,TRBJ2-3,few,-,TGCAGTGCTAGAAGGAGCACAGATACGCAGTATTTT,CSARRSTDTQYF
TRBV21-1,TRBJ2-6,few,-,TGTGCCAGCAGCTTCGCGGAATCTGGGGCCAACGTCCTGACTTTC,CASSFAESGANVLTF
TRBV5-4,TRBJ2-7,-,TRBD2,TGTGCCAGCAGCTTGAAGCGGGAGGTTTCCTACGAGCAGTACTTC,CASSLKREVSYEQYF
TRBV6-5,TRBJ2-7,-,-,TGTGCCAGCAGTTACTCGCGGTACCCCTCCTACGAGCAGTACTTC,CASSYSRYPSYEQYF
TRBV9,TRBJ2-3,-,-,TGTGCCAGCAGCGTAGACATAGCAGATACGCAGTATTTT,CASSVDIADTQYF
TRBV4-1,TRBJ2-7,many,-,TGTGCCAGCAGTCAGGGGGGATACGAGCAGTACTTC,CASSQGGYEQYF
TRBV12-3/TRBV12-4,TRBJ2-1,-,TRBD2,TGTGCCAGCAGTCCCTCGGGGACTAGCGGTTACAATGAGCAGTTCTTC,CASSPSGTSGYNEQFF
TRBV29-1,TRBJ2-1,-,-,TGCAGCGTTGGATCAACGGGGTACAATGAGCAGTTCTTC,CSVGSTGYNEQFF